This T cell receptor (beta chain) was sequenced in a study of T cell responses to AZD1222 COVID-19 vaccine. Clones were read by immunoSEQ multiplex PCR, and TCRdb kept only the in-frame ones, dropping some. Of roughly 130,000 clones listed, roughly nine tenths are singletons. The germline gives CDR1 LNHDA, CDR2 SQIVND (reference sequence). V was cut by 3 bases and J by 5 bases, with 10 bases left in between. The CDR3 runs to 13 residues. Study-level findings and limits: Only a handful of people who got AZD1222 tested seropositive at baseline. In all cases, repertoires were sampled only after the peak T cell response. In the spike-specific TCR repertoire, nearly half reportedly target unmutated variant regions. Clonal diversity was possibly underestimated, and the donors were mostly white British, with more females.

With respect to this clone: Its antigen remains unknown.

The receptor was isolated from an adult in good health. This chain uses TRBV19 with TRBJ2-5; the D is unclear. Sequencing used peripheral blood, obtained on day 0 of AZD1222 vaccination. The CDR3 reads CASSMQASETQYF. In nucleotides, the CDR3 is TGTGCCAGTAGTATGCAAGCGAGCGAGACCCAGTACTTC.